The clone carrying this T cell receptor (beta chain) was seen a few times. Its cognate antigen is unknown. The data derive from a study of cytomegalovirus exposure and HLA in healthy donors. The study, taken as a whole, reports: Being productive about 90% or about 30% of the time was typical of most TCR beta V segments in an earlier analysis. A link between a missense DCLRE1C variant and TCR beta V- and J-gene trimming emerged from a later analysis.

The CDR3 loop spans 14 amino acids. Germline-derived CDR1 and CDR2 are MGHDK and SYGVNS. V dropped 5 bases and J dropped 13 bases, with 21 bases sitting between them. At the time of sampling, donors were nominally healthy, though unrecorded immune exposures were likely. The PCR was carried out with 60 Vbeta primers and 13 Jbeta primers. This table comes from immunoSEQ multiplex PCR, and its TCRdb copy is limited to in-frame clones, with some not included. The sample carries 170,000 or so clones, about 77% recorded once. The sequencing input was PBMCs. This TCR was sampled from a man aged 55 to 70 in good health and CMV-seronegative. V is TRBV25-1 and J is TRBJ2-1; D is perhaps TRBD1 (5 bases). The CDR3 protein is CASSNIEWGAGQFF. The CDR3 DNA is TGTGCCAGCAGTAACATAGAATGGGGCGCCGGTCAGTTCTTC.